These T cell receptor beta chains were read from a single sample in a study of cytomegalovirus exposure and HLA in healthy donors. The assay was immunoSEQ multiplex PCR, and TCRdb's table has in-frame clones only and misses some. The sample has 81,000 or so clones, about 80% seen once; the top ten hold around 3.2%. Sequenced: PBMCs. The source is a middle-aged man in good health and CMV-seropositive. Each CDR3 is given with its conserved first and last residue. Each record gives: D gene, V gene, CDR3 protein. The D gene is left open where the match is weak.

d_gene: .; v_gene: TRBV7-2; CDR3aa: CASSPNLAIRPNTGELFF
d_gene: .; v_gene: TRBV27; CDR3aa: CASSLSGLERVFPYEQYF
d_gene: .; v_gene: TRBV4-2; CDR3aa: CASSPEYATDETQYF
d_gene: .; v_gene: TRBV18; CDR3aa: CASSPMSIAASYEQYF
d_gene: .; v_gene: TRBV2; CDR3aa: CASSEPRTRGRLYNEQFF
d_gene: .; v_gene: TRBV7-2; CDR3aa: CASSPVPGSEQYF
d_gene: .; v_gene: TRBV29-1; CDR3aa: CSVSRDPIYEQYF
d_gene: .; v_gene: TRBV10-3; CDR3aa: CAITPGRGTNEKLFF
d_gene: .; v_gene: TRBV19; CDR3aa: CASSISPRGSGANVLTF
d_gene: TRBD2; v_gene: TRBV28; CDR3aa: CASRLAGGSYEQYF
d_gene: .; v_gene: TRBV7-2; CDR3aa: CASSSFPRGADTQYF
d_gene: .; v_gene: TRBV6-5; CDR3aa: CASSYPLGVEQFF
d_gene: .; v_gene: TRBV27; CDR3aa: CASSLSGAYEQYF
d_gene: TRBD1; v_gene: TRBV7-3; CDR3aa: CASSLRQGVADTQYF
d_gene: .; v_gene: TRBV27; CDR3aa: CASSLKAGVYGYTF
d_gene: .; v_gene: TRBV6-5; CDR3aa: CASTHWTGAYNEQFF
d_gene: TRBD2; v_gene: TRBV5-1; CDR3aa: CASSLRGITSGTDTQYF
d_gene: TRBD2; v_gene: TRBV30; CDR3aa: CAWSRLAGSTDTQYF
d_gene: TRBD1; v_gene: TRBV7-9; CDR3aa: CSSSLQRTGASGELFF
d_gene: .; v_gene: TRBV11-2; CDR3aa: CASSLVLAYGYTF
d_gene: TRBD2; v_gene: TRBV7-9; CDR3aa: CASSLASGSVFF
d_gene: TRBD1; v_gene: TRBV11-3; CDR3aa: CASSLEGQRVQETQYF
d_gene: .; v_gene: TRBV13; CDR3aa: CASSFVLGENGGEAFF
d_gene: .; v_gene: TRBV7-9; CDR3aa: CASSLDLADHEQYF
d_gene: TRBD1; v_gene: TRBV27; CDR3aa: CASRNGQGRSYGYTF
d_gene: .; v_gene: TRBV30; CDR3aa: CAWSVSGYEQYF
d_gene: .; v_gene: TRBV9; CDR3aa: CASSVELTSTDTQYF
d_gene: TRBD2; v_gene: TRBV19; CDR3aa: CASSMNAGGNTGELFF
d_gene: TRBD1; v_gene: TRBV11-2; CDR3aa: CASSLVRGQVGYTF
d_gene: TRBD1; v_gene: TRBV7-3; CDR3aa: CASSPGQGDETQYF
d_gene: TRBD1; v_gene: TRBV18; CDR3aa: CASSRQGSNQPQHF
d_gene: TRBD1; v_gene: TRBV12-5; CDR3aa: CASGLTGAGANVLTF
d_gene: .; v_gene: TRBV5-6; CDR3aa: CASSFGQNLGETQYF
d_gene: .; v_gene: TRBV21-1; CDR3aa: CASSKRTGLIGTQYF
d_gene: .; v_gene: TRBV21-1; CDR3aa: CASSSFPGQGEETQYF
d_gene: TRBD2; v_gene: TRBV29-1; CDR3aa: CSVEIGKGLAGLLYEQYF
d_gene: .; v_gene: TRBV15; CDR3aa: CATSERQALPGTFF